Following are 30 T cell receptor beta chains from one sample sequenced in a study of T cell changes during pregnancy in multiple sclerosis. Clones were sequenced by immunoSEQ multiplex PCR, and TCRdb holds only the in-frame ones, with some missing. The table lists 35,000 to 50,000 clones, approximately 90% of them singletons. Sequenced material: CD4+ T cells from peripheral blood mononuclear cells, taken in the second trimester of pregnancy. The receptors shown here come from a female donor with multiple sclerosis, enrolled in a pregnancy study.

J is TRBJ2-1 and V is TRBV29-1; D is uncertain. The V end was cut by 1 base, the J end by 15 bases, with 10 bases between. Germline CDR1 SQVTM, CDR2 ANQGSEA. CDR3 size: 10 residues. CDR3 DNA sequence: TGCAGCGTTGAAGCGCTCCCCAGGTTCTTC. Translating gives CSVEALPRFF.

The rearrangement joins TRBV19 to TRBJ2-7; 7 bases line up with TRBD1. The CDR3 is 19 amino acids. Per the germline V gene, CDR1 is LNHDA and CDR2 is SQIVND (reference sequence). The trim removed 2 bases at V and 4 bases at J, leaving 20 bases unmatched. The CDR3 loop reads CASSIRGYGQALIGYEQYF. CDR3 DNA: TGTGCCAGTAGTATAAGGGGATACGGACAGGCCCTTATAGGTTACGAGCAGTACTTC.

The chain couples TRBV27 to TRBJ2-7; 9 bases line up with TRBD2. The germline CDR1 and CDR2 sequences are MNHEY and SMNVEV (reference sequence). J was trimmed by 2 bases and V by 3 bases; bases with no gene match: 5. The CDR3 extends over 15 amino acids. CDR3 sequence (DNA): TGTGCCAGCAGTTTTTTGTCTAGCGGGACCTACGAGCAGTACTTC. Amino acid sequence: CASSFLSSGTYEQYF.

The V and J genes are TRBV7-2 and TRBJ2-3, with D perhaps matching TRBD2 (6 bases). The CDR3 loop spans 14 amino acids. In germline, CDR1 is SGHTA, CDR2 FQGNSA. Between the trimmed V and J ends, which lost 7 bases and 5 bases, there was a span of 16 bases. Written as DNA, the CDR3 is TGTGCCAGCACCCCGGGGGAGCTGGGAGATACGCAGTATTTT. The encoded protein is CASTPGELGDTQYF.

In this sample, this clone turned up once. The rearrangement links TRBV6-1 to TRBJ2-2; the D is unclear. The V gene lost 2 bases and the J gene lost 8 bases, with 9 bases spanning the gap. The CDR3 is made up of 13 amino acids. The germline V gene has CDR1 MNHNS and CDR2 SASEGT. CDR3 amino acids: CASSEIGGGELFF. CDR3 bases: TGTGCCAGCAGTGAAATTGGCGGAGGGGAGCTGTTTTTT.

This clone was seen a few times. The chain recombines TRBV2 with TRBJ2-7; D possibly corresponds to TRBD1 (5 bases). Germline V lookup: CDR1 SNHLY, CDR2 FYNNEI. V lost 4 bases and J lost 3, with 10 bases in between. The CDR3 consists of 13 residues. The CDR3 coding sequence is TGTGCCAGCAGTGGCGACAGCGTCTACGAGCAGTACTTC. Residues: CASSGDSVYEQYF.

The V and J genes are TRBV7-2 and TRBJ1-4; possible D gene TRBD1, 5 bases. Deletions cut 2 bases from V and 8 bases from J, with 15 bases between. Per germline, CDR1 SGHTA and CDR2 FQGNSA. CDR3 length: 15 residues. For the CDR3, the DNA is TGTGCCAGCAGCTTAAGCTTTAGGGGTGAGGAAAAACTGTTTTTT. It specifies CASSLSFRGEEKLFF.

The V gene is TRBV6-5, the J gene TRBJ2-5; tentatively, D is TRBD1 (5 bases). Germline lookup yields CDR1 MNHEY and CDR2 SVGAGI. CDR3 length equals 13 residues. Between the trimmed V and J ends, which lost 6 bases and 7 bases, there was a span of 15 bases. DNA for the CDR3: TGTGCCAGCAGACCCCAGGGAAGGGGGACCCAGTACTTC. Translation: CASRPQGRGTQYF.

The chain links TRBV2 to TRBJ2-7, with 9 bases matching TRBD1. CDR1 SNHLY and CDR2 FYNNEI come from the germline V gene. This CDR3 has 15 residues. J lost 3 bases, V lost 5 bases, and 8 bases had no gene match. CDR3 coding DNA: TGTGCCAGCAGTTCCGACAGGGGGACTCGCTACGAGCAGTACTTC. Translation: CASSSDRGTRYEQYF.

This clone was picked up one time. V gene TRBV27 combines with J gene TRBJ2-5; 7 nucleotides agree with TRBD1. CDR1 MNHEY and CDR2 SMNVEV come from the germline V gene (reference sequence). J gave up 3 bases and V 5 bases, and 6 bases lay outside the gene matches. This CDR3 is built from 14 residues. In DNA, the CDR3 is TGTGCCAGCAGTCCTTGGGACAGAAAAGAGACCCAGTACTTC. As protein: CASSPWDRKETQYF.

This sequence joins TRBV5-6 and TRBJ1-5; 9 bases match TRBD1. J gave up 0 bases and V 4 bases, and 2 bases lay outside the gene matches. Germline CDR1 is SGHDT and CDR2 is YYEEEE. This CDR3 comprises 15 residues. CDR3 residues: CASSGGQGSNQPQHF. As DNA, the CDR3 is TGTGCCAGCAGCGGGGGACAGGGTAGCAATCAGCCCCAGCATTTT.

V gene TRBV9 combines with J gene TRBJ2-7, with unresolved D. There are 15 residues in the CDR3. The germline CDR1 and CDR2 sequences are SGDLS and YYNGEE. The V and J ends lost 3 bases and 6 bases respectively, with 19 bases between them. The CDR3 here is CASSATVLPTGEQYF. For the CDR3, the DNA is TGTGCCAGCAGCGCCACCGTATTACCTACGGGCGAGCAGTACTTC. Complete variable domain (other parts from reference TRBV9 and TRBJ2-7): DSGVTQTPKHLITATGQRVTLRCSPRSGDLSVYWYQQSLDQGLQFLIQYYNGEERAKGNILERFSAQQFPDLHSELNLSSLELGDSALYFCASSATVLPTGEQYFGPGTRLTVT.

This chain links TRBV7-2 with TRBJ2-7; no definite D call. CDR3 length: 12 amino acids. Germline V gene lookup returns CDR1 SGHTA and CDR2 FQGNSA. The ends were cut back, 6 bases at V and 6 bases at J, with 12 bases in the middle. CDR3 residues: CASSYGFGEQYF. For the CDR3, the DNA is TGTGCCAGCAGTTACGGGTTCGGCGAGCAGTACTTC.

The J gene is TRBJ2-5, the V gene TRBV30; 11 nucleotides agree with TRBD1. Germline V gives CDR1 GTSNPN, CDR2 SVGIG (reference sequence). Trimming removed 5 bases from V and 1 base from J; junction bases left unmatched: 9. The CDR3 is 16 residues long. CDR3: CAWGRTGGGVQETQYF. CDR3 nucleotides: TGTGCCTGGGGTAGGACAGGGGGCGGTGTCCAAGAGACCCAGTACTTC. The whole variable domain, remainder taken from reference TRBV30 and TRBJ2-5, is SQTIHQWPATLVQPVGSPLSLECTVEGTSNPNLYWYRQAAGRGLQLLFYSVGIGQISSEVPQNLSASRPQDRQFILSSKKLLLSDSGFYLCAWGRTGGGVQETQYFGPGTRLLVL.

The chain has TRBV4-2 and TRBJ1-4; no definite D call. The CDR3 contains 12 residues. Germline assignment: CDR1 LGHNA and CDR2 YNFKEQ. V was cut by 0 bases and J by 10 bases, with 6 bases left in between. Here the CDR3 DNA reads TGTGCCAGCAGCCAAGATAGAATAAAACTGTTTTTT. This encodes CASSQDRIKLFF.

The V and J genes are TRBV19 and TRBJ2-4; 7 bases match TRBD2. There are 17 residues in the CDR3. CDR1 LNHDA and CDR2 SQIVND come from the germline V gene (reference sequence). With V trimmed by 1 base and J by 7 bases, 13 bases remained unmatched. For the CDR3, the DNA is TGTGCCAGTAGTATAGTTGTTTTAGGGCAGGGAGGGAACATTCAGTACTTC. Its translation is CASSIVVLGQGGNIQYF. The complete variable domain, with remaining parts taken from reference TRBV19 and TRBJ2-4, reads DGGITQSPKYLFRKEGQNVTLSCEQNLNHDAMYWYRQDPGQGLRLIYYSQIVNDFQKGDIAEGYSVSREKKESFPLTVTSAQKNPTAFYLCASSIVVLGQGGNIQYFGAGTRLSVL.

The rearrangement joins TRBV28 to TRBJ1-1; D possibly corresponds to TRBD1 (6 bases). This CDR3 has 15 residues. Germline V CDR1 and CDR2: MDHEN, SYDVKM. The ends were cut back, 3 bases at V and 0 bases at J, with 11 bases in the middle. Here the CDR3 reads CASSFTGSMNTEAFF. CDR3 DNA: TGTGCCAGCAGTTTCACAGGGTCAATGAACACTGAAGCTTTCTTT.

The chain links TRBV6-6 to TRBJ1-3, with D perhaps TRBD1 (6 bases). This CDR3 spans 15 amino acids. From germline, CDR1 is MNHNY and CDR2 SVGAGI (reference sequence). V gave up 7 bases and J gave up 4 bases, with 17 bases separating them. The CDR3 DNA follows: TGTGCCAGCACCACAGGGCCCATGCTGGGAAACACCATATATTTT. Amino acid sequence: CASTTGPMLGNTIYF.

This clone has more than one count but fewer than ten. The chain has TRBV7-2 and TRBJ2-7, with D possibly being TRBD1 (6 bases). Looked up from germline, CDR1 is SGHTA and CDR2 is FQGNSA. The germline V and J ends were trimmed by 4 bases and 6 bases, with 10 bases remaining between them. This CDR3 has 12 amino acids. CDR3 residues: CASSYRVGEQYF. The CDR3 DNA is TGTGCCAGCAGCTACAGGGTTGGCGAGCAGTACTTC.

The chain employs TRBV28 and TRBJ2-1, with a tentative D call TRBD2 (5 bases). Per the germline V gene, CDR1 is MDHEN and CDR2 is SYDVKM. The CDR3 is 16 residues long. V was cut by 6 bases and J by 3 bases, with 18 bases left in between. The CDR3 spells CASRIPGLSSYNEQFF. In DNA form, the CDR3 reads TGTGCCAGCAGGATACCGGGGTTATCAAGCTACAATGAGCAGTTCTTC. Supplemented by reference TRBV28 and TRBJ2-1, the full variable domain reads DVKVTQSSRYLVKRTGEKVFLECVQDMDHENMFWYRQDPGLGLRLIYFSYDVKMKEKGDIPEGYSVSREKKERFSLILESASTNQTSMYLCASRIPGLSSYNEQFFGPGTRLTVL.

This clone was detected only a few times. The rearrangement links TRBV5-4 to TRBJ1-1, with 9 bases aligning to TRBD1. The V segment lost 2 bases and the J segment 0 bases; nucleotides outside the gene matches: 5. CDR3 length: 16 amino acids. Germline V CDR1 and CDR2: SGHNT, YYREEE (reference sequence). The CDR3 loop reads CASSFRTGAMNTEAFF. The CDR3 DNA sequence: TGTGCCAGCAGCTTTCGGACAGGGGCAATGAACACTGAAGCTTTCTTT.

The chain links TRBV11-1 to TRBJ2-7; TRBD2 might be the D (6 bases). The CDR3 extends over 15 amino acids. Germline CDR1 reads SGHAT; CDR2 reads FQDESV (reference sequence). Trimming left V 1 base short and J 7 bases short, with 17 bases between. In nucleotides, the CDR3 is TGTGCCAGCAGCTTAGATGGCGGGAAATCTACAGAGCAGTACTTC. It codes for CASSLDGGKSTEQYF.

The chain couples TRBV18 to TRBJ2-1, with 9 bases matching TRBD1. With 0 bases clipped from V and 7 bases from J, the junction kept 1 base outside the gene matches. CDR1 KGHSH and CDR2 LQKENI come from the germline V gene. There are 14 residues in the CDR3. The CDR3 region is CASSPPGTGNEQFF. As DNA, the CDR3 is TGTGCCAGCTCACCACCGGGGACAGGGAATGAGCAGTTCTTC.

J is TRBJ2-3 and V is TRBV27, with TRBD1 matching 10 bases. V trimming: 4 bases; J trimming: 8 bases; junction bases outside the gene matches: 12. This CDR3 is built from 16 residues. From germline, CDR1 is MNHEY and CDR2 SMNVEV (reference sequence). CDR3 loop: CASSSATGQGSVTQYF. The DNA of the CDR3 is TGTGCCAGCAGTTCGGCCACGGGACAGGGGTCGGTTACGCAGTATTTT.

The rearrangement joins TRBV28 to TRBJ2-6; TRBD2 matches at 8 bases. The CDR3 loop spans 14 amino acids. Per germline, CDR1 MDHEN and CDR2 SYDVKM. V trimming: 1 base; J trimming: 11 bases; junction bases outside the gene matches: 4. CDR3 nucleotide sequence: TGTGCCAGCAGTTTATCGGGGGGGGCATACGTCCTGACTTTC. This sequence encodes CASSLSGGAYVLTF.

The chain has TRBV5-1 and TRBJ2-7; D is perhaps TRBD2 (6 bases). This CDR3 contains 14 residues. CDR1 and CDR2 from the germline V gene are SGHRS and YFSETQ. Trimming cost V 4 bases and J 4 bases, with 15 bases left between them. The CDR3 bases are TGCGCCAGCAGCCTGGATGCACTAGCTTACGAGCAGTACTTC. This translates into CASSLDALAYEQYF. Together with reference TRBV5-1 and TRBJ2-7, the CDR3 gives the full variable domain: KAGVTQTPRYLIKTRGQQVTLSCSPISGHRSVSWYQQTPGQGLQFLFEYFSETQRNKGNFPGRFSGRQFSNSRSEMNVSTLELGDSALYLCASSLDALAYEQYFGPGTRLTVT.

Points on this clone: Other DNA sequences in the same sample also yield this CDR3. V gene TRBV10-2 combines with J gene TRBJ2-1, with a tentative D call TRBD1 (6 bases). CDR1 is WSHSY, CDR2 SAAADI, per germline. This CDR3 region has 13 residues. Deletions cut 6 bases from V and 0 bases from J, with 6 bases between. The CDR3 protein is CASRDSSYNEQFF. The CDR3 region has the DNA TGCGCCAGCAGGGACAGCTCCTACAATGAGCAGTTCTTC.

The chain links TRBV9 to TRBJ2-1, with D possibly matching TRBD2 (5 bases). The CDR3 totals 14 residues. The germline V gene encodes CDR1 SGDLS and CDR2 YYNGEE. Trimming stripped 3 bases from V and 3 bases from J, with 10 bases between. The CDR3 protein is CASSESGFYNEQFF. For the CDR3, the DNA is TGTGCCAGCAGCGAATCGGGGTTCTACAATGAGCAGTTCTTC.

The chain couples TRBV28 to TRBJ1-1; a possible D gene is TRBD1 (5 bases). The CDR3 has 15 amino acids. Germline CDR1 reads MDHEN; CDR2 reads SYDVKM. V lost 3 bases to trimming and J lost 1 base, with 12 bases between them. The CDR3: CASSFGDRQNTEAFF. In DNA form, the CDR3 reads TGTGCCAGCAGTTTCGGAGACAGACAGAACACTGAAGCTTTCTTT.

The V and J genes are TRBV9 and TRBJ2-3, with TRBD2 as a possible D gene (6 bases). Trimming took 7 bases from V and 2 from J, leaving 14 bases between them. The germline V gene has CDR1 SGDLS and CDR2 YYNGEE. This CDR3 region has 14 residues. The CDR3: CASEPGVYTDTQYF. CDR3 bases: TGTGCCAGCGAACCGGGGGTATACACAGATACGCAGTATTTT.